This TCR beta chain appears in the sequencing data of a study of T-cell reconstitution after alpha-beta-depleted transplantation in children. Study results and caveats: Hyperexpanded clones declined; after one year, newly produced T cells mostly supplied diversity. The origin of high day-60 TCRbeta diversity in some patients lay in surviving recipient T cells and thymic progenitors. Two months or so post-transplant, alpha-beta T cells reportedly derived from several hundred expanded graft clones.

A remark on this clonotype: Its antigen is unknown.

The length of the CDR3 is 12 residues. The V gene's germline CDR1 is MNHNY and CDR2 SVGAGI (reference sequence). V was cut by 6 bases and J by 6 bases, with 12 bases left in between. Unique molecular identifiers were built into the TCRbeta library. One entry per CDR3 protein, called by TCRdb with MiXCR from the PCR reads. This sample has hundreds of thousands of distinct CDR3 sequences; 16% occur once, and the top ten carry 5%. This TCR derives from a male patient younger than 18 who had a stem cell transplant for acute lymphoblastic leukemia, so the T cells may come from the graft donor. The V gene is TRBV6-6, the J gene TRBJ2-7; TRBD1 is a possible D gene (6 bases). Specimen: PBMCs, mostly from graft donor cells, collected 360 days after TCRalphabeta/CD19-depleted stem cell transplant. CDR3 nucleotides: TGTGCCAGCAGAAACAGGGTTCCCGAGCAGTACTTC. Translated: CASRNRVPEQYF.